These 20 T cell receptor beta chains share one sample of origin, sequenced in a study of PD-1 and CTLA-4 blockade in melanoma. Sequencing was performed with immunoSEQ multiplex PCR; in TCRdb, only in-frame clones are kept and a portion is missing. The sample carries tens of thousands of clones, approximately 89% recorded once. Sequencing was performed on CD8+ T cells from peripheral blood, taken from a patient given anti-PD-1 treatment. The receptors were gathered from a human donor with melanoma.

V is TRBV7-2 and J is TRBJ1-2; the D gene is possibly TRBD1 (5 bases). Germline V gene data show CDR1 as SGHTA and CDR2 as FQGNSA. The V gene lost 5 bases and the J gene lost 4 bases, with 14 bases spanning the gap. The CDR3 has 14 amino acids. DNA for the CDR3: TGTGCCAGCAGCCACGACAGTGTGGTCTATGGCTACACCTTC. Protein product: CASSHDSVVYGYTF.

V gene TRBV5-4 combines with J gene TRBJ2-3; TRBD2 matches at 11 bases. J gave up 4 bases and V 3 bases, and 4 bases lay outside the gene matches. CDR3 length: 15 residues. Germline V gene lookup returns CDR1 SGHNT and CDR2 YYREEE (reference sequence). In DNA form, the CDR3 reads TGTGCCAGCAGCTACGGGACTAGCGGATCAGATACGCAGTATTTT. Translated: CASSYGTSGSDTQYF.

The chain uses TRBV5-5 and TRBJ2-7, with D hard to call. Between the trimmed V and J ends, which lost 0 bases and 5 bases, there was a span of 12 bases. The CDR3 consists of 14 residues. From germline, CDR1 is SGHKS and CDR2 YYEKEE (reference sequence). The CDR3 region has the DNA TGTGCCAGCAGCTTGGGCCCCCTGGGCGACGAGCAGTACTTC. As protein: CASSLGPLGDEQYF. The full variable domain, in which reference TRBV5-5 and TRBJ2-7 provide the parts outside the CDR3, is DAGVTQSPTHLIKTRGQQVTLRCSPISGHKSVSWYQQVLGQGPQFIFQYYEKEERGRGNFPDRFSARQFPNYSSELNVNALLLGDSALYLCASSLGPLGDEQYFGPGTRLTVT.

This clone was detected once. V is TRBV7-8 and J is TRBJ2-3; TRBD2 aligns across 10 bases. The CDR3 runs to 15 residues. Losses at the gene ends were 2 bases for V and 4 bases for J; bases not matched to a gene: 3. CDR1 is SGHVS, CDR2 FQNEAQ, per germline. The chain's CDR3 is CASSLSGGAPDTQYF. In nucleotides, the CDR3 is TGTGCCAGCAGCTTAAGCGGGGGGGCCCCAGATACGCAGTATTTT.

This chain connects TRBV27 to TRBJ2-1; a possible D gene is TRBD2 (5 bases). The CDR3 runs to 17 residues. Between the trimmed V and J ends, which lost 0 bases and 6 bases, there was a span of 18 bases. CDR1 and CDR2 (germline): MNHEY, SMNVEV (reference sequence). As DNA, the CDR3 is TGTGCCAGCAGTTTATCGGGTGGAGGCGCGACGGTCAATGAGCAGTTCTTC. Protein: CASSLSGGGATVNEQFF.

The chain has TRBV11-2 and TRBJ2-7, with unresolved D. This CDR3 is built from 14 residues. Trimming stripped 0 bases from V and 4 bases from J, with 10 bases between. Germline V gene data show CDR1 as SGHAT and CDR2 as FQNNGV. The CDR3 here is CASSLENTPYEQYF. The CDR3 nucleotides read TGTGCCAGCAGCTTAGAGAACACCCCGTACGAGCAGTACTTC.

The chain joins TRBV5-1 to TRBJ2-7; no clear D gene. The CDR3 length is 13 residues. Germline CDR1 and CDR2: SGHRS and YFSETQ. The ends were cut back, 5 bases at V and 2 bases at J, with 11 bases in the middle. The CDR3 sequence: CASSPTETYEQYF. In DNA form, the CDR3 reads TGCGCCAGCAGTCCCACGGAAACCTACGAGCAGTACTTC.

The chain employs TRBV3-1 (or the pseudogene TRBV3-2) and TRBJ2-2; no clear D. V was pared by 1 base and J by 4 bases, with 7 bases between. This CDR3 region has 14 residues. The germline CDR1 and CDR2 sequences are LGHDT and YNNKEL (reference sequence). CDR3 nucleotides: TGTGCCAGCAGCCAAGTGGCCGCCACCGGGGAGCTGTTTTTT. Translation gives CASSQVAATGELFF.

V usage is TRBV6-5 and J usage is TRBJ2-2; unclear D gene. The germline CDR1 and CDR2 sequences are MNHEY and SVGAGI. Deletions cut 0 bases from V and 4 bases from J, with 9 bases between. The CDR3 consists of 15 residues. The CDR3 nucleotides read TGTGCCAGCAGTTACTCCCCTGGATCCACCGGGGAGCTGTTTTTT. Translated, it gives CASSYSPGSTGELFF.

The V gene is TRBV10-3, the J gene TRBJ2-2, with D tentatively TRBD2 (5 bases). Deletions cut 8 bases from V and 7 bases from J, with 8 bases between. Germline loops: CDR1 ENHRY, CDR2 SYGVKD. The CDR3 spans 11 residues. The DNA for the CDR3 is TGTGCCATCGGCGGAGGCGGGGAGCTGTTTTTT. This gives the protein CAIGGGGELFF.

The rearrangement uses TRBV7-9 and TRBJ1-1; 7 bases are a match to TRBD1. V lost 5 bases, J lost 8 bases, and 8 bases stayed unmatched. CDR1 SEHNR and CDR2 FQNEAQ come from the germline V gene (reference sequence). CDR3 length equals 13 residues. The CDR3 region has the DNA TGTGCCAGCAGCCCCGCCGGGACAGCCGAAGCTTTCTTT. It codes for CASSPAGTAEAFF.

The V call is TRBV29-1, the J call TRBJ2-5; D tentatively reads TRBD1 or TRBD2 (5 bases each). The CDR3 is made up of 14 amino acids. From germline, CDR1 is SQVTM and CDR2 ANQGSEA. Trimming removed 5 bases at V and 3 bases at J, with 16 bases between. The CDR3 bases are TGCAGCGTTCGGTGGGAGCTAGGGGAAGAGACCCAGTACTTC. Encoded protein: CSVRWELGEETQYF.

Only one count was recorded for this clone. V and J are TRBV29-1 and TRBJ2-7; no clear D. The CDR3 extends over 12 amino acids. Trimming removed 7 bases from V and 0 bases from J, with 10 bases in between. Germline CDR1 reads SQVTM; CDR2 reads ANQGSEA. This CDR3 reads CSASPSSYEQYF. CDR3 bases: TGCAGCGCCAGCCCTAGCTCCTACGAGCAGTACTTC.

This clone was observed a single time. This rearrangement joins TRBV19 to TRBJ1-2; TRBD1 is a possible D gene (5 bases). With 10 bases removed from V and 8 bases from J, the gap between germline ends came to 11 bases. Germline V CDR1 and CDR2: LNHDA, SQIVND (reference sequence). This CDR3 comprises 10 residues. The CDR3 DNA is TGTGCCACCGTAGGGGACGGCTACACCTTC. This translates into CATVGDGYTF. Together with reference TRBV19 and TRBJ1-2, the CDR3 gives the full variable domain: DGGITQSPKYLFRKEGQNVTLSCEQNLNHDAMYWYRQDPGQGLRLIYYSQIVNDFQKGDIAEGYSVSREKKESFPLTVTSAQKNPTAFYLCATVGDGYTFGSGTRLTVV.

This chain's CDR3 is CASSFTGLHQPQHF. The CDR3 DNA follows: TGTGCCAGCAGCTTCACAGGGCTGCATCAGCCCCAGCATTTT. The chain joins TRBV7-8 to TRBJ1-5, with a possible D match to TRBD1 (6 bases). The CDR3 totals 14 residues. Germline V CDR1 and CDR2: SGHVS, FQNEAQ. The germline V and J ends were trimmed by 3 bases and 5 bases, with 11 bases remaining between them.

This sequence joins TRBV7-9 and TRBJ1-1; 7 nucleotides match TRBD1. The germline V gene encodes CDR1 SEHNR and CDR2 FQNEAQ (reference sequence). The CDR3 has 13 residues. Trimming removed 5 bases from V and 8 bases from J; junction bases left unmatched: 8. The CDR3 region is CASSPGTALEAFF. The CDR3 DNA reads as TGTGCCAGCAGCCCCGGGACAGCCCTGGAAGCTTTCTTT.

The chain uses TRBV14 and TRBJ2-3, with 11 bases aligning to TRBD1. The ends lost 7 bases at V and 4 bases at J; junction bases unmatched: 4. CDR1 and CDR2 (germline): SGHDN, FVKESK. The CDR3 extends over 14 amino acids. The CDR3 DNA is TGTGCCAGCACAGGACAGGGGGCTTCAGATACGCAGTATTTT. Translation gives CASTGQGASDTQYF.

The chain joins TRBV3-1 (or the pseudogene TRBV3-2) to TRBJ1-1; no reliable D call. V was pared by 1 base and J by 6 bases, with 6 bases between. The CDR3 consists of 12 residues. Germline values: CDR1 LGHDT, CDR2 YNNKEL (reference sequence). CDR3 amino acids: CASSQASSEAFF. CDR3 in DNA: TGTGCCAGCAGCCAAGCTTCCTCTGAAGCTTTCTTT.

The gene calls are TRBV5-1 and TRBJ1-4; no clear D gene. The V end lost 0 bases, the J end lost 4 bases, and 7 bases lay between the germline ends. Germline assignment: CDR1 SGHRS and CDR2 YFSETQ. This CDR3 region has 14 residues. CDR3: CASSLDIGNEKLFF. The CDR3 nucleotides are TGCGCCAGCAGCTTGGACATTGGTAATGAAAAACTGTTTTTT.

The V call is TRBV7-9, the J call TRBJ2-7, with D perhaps matching TRBD2 (6 bases). Trimming removed 4 bases at V and 7 bases at J, with 23 bases between. CDR3 length equals 16 residues. Germline assignment: CDR1 SEHNR and CDR2 FQNEAQ (reference sequence). CDR3 coding DNA: TGTGCCAGCAGCTCCCAGTTTAAGCCGGGAGATAGTGAGCAGTACTTC. Translating it yields CASSSQFKPGDSEQYF.